This TCR beta chain comes out of a study of control samples from healthy donors and cancer patients. Repertoires were generated with immunoSEQ multiplex PCR, while TCRdb's copy carries only in-frame clones and drops some. The sample shows under 150,000 clones, more than 85% of them seen only once. This clonotype originated in a woman younger than 45 in good health. Sequencing was done on a sample of blood.

The CDR3 nucleotides are TGTGCCAGCAGGGGACGGTTAGATCAGCCCCAGCATTTT. Protein sequence: CASRGRLDQPQHF. V usage is TRBV25-1 and J usage is TRBJ1-5; D perhaps matches TRBD1 (5 bases). Germline CDR1 reads MGHDK; CDR2 reads SYGVNS. This CDR3 spans 13 amino acids. Trimming stripped 6 bases from V and 5 bases from J, with 11 bases between.